This record covers a single T cell receptor beta chain. This clone was observed a single time. What this receptor recognizes is not known. Base quality data are lacking; no much larger clone is found one base away. Trimming takes 4 bases off V and 6 bases off J; junction bases not matched to a gene: 8. CDR3 length: 16 amino acids, cysteine to phenylalanine. CDR3 DNA only is kept here, 48 bases in frame from base 1. From the germline V gene, CDR1 is SGHRS and CDR2 is YFSETQ. TCRbeta CDR3 regions were amplified from genomic DNA by means of the immunoSEQ Assay, a bias-controlled multiplex PCR. From the authors' description of their analysis: The number of nucleated cells in each sample was estimated from the amplification of reference gene primers within the assay. To quantify the absolute abundance of each unique TCRbeta CDR3 rearrangement, sequence reads were collapsed and filtered. Productive Simpson clonality was computed per sample as the square root of Simpson's diversity index over productive rearrangements. TCRdb obtained this table from immuneACCESS and retained in-frame rearrangements with V and J assigned. These tables miss some clones; where compared with another copy, unresolved V genes account for less than half of the shortfall, and the remainder is unexplained. The V and J calls and the clone size are those of that table, but D and trimming were determined from the DNA. The sample table shows some 340,000 clones, and roughly nine tenths are seen once. The ten most abundant clones make up 3% to 5% of the sample.

This entry belongs to a study of blood T cell repertoires in COVID-19 (dated by TCRdb to the early 2020s). Looking at the study overall: Collaborator samples came from the United States, Italy and Spain and covered acute and convalescent phases of COVID-19. Deeply sampled blood TCRbeta repertoires from subjects exposed to, actively infected with, or recovered from COVID-19 were included in the dataset. Sample metadata almost always included a de-identified subject ID, COVID-19 status, age in years and sex. A freely available public database, intended as a resource for researchers studying the immune response to SARS-CoV-2, is where the repertoires were released. Where available, HLA class I and class II types were taken from metadata supplied by the sample provider and were not determined by assay-based typing. The material from the prospective study consisted of cDNA or gDNA derived from T cells, B-cell-depleted T cells, or PBMCs. Samples came from the ongoing ImmuneRACE study (first 160 participants) plus 1,254 subjects from 6 global collaborators.

What the research found in general, with its limitations: The quantity of clinical and demographic metadata differed by source and by participant and was supplied without curation.

Participants in the prospective study were aged roughly 18 to 95 years, lived in 24 United States geographic areas, and enrolled through a virtual design. To assign participants to cohorts, the prospective study relied on clinical history that participants themselves reported in a screening survey and a study questionnaire. Exposed participants were defined as having been in contact with someone with a PCR-confirmed or clinician-diagnosed COVID-19 case within 2 weeks of study entry. In the prospective study, whole blood, serum and a nasopharyngeal or oropharyngeal swab were collected from each participant by mobile phlebotomists. Prospective study participants could optionally give additional blood draws and questionnaires over an approximately 2-month period. Prospective study blood samples were shipped either frozen or at room temperature before DNA extraction.

The sequence came from a woman in her twenties or thirties who had been exposed to COVID-19. Sample: PBMCs or T cells enriched from blood (not recorded which). Recombination connected TRBV5-1 to TRBJ2-2, with 11 central nucleotides matching TRBD1. Here is the DNA: TGCGCCAGCAGCCTAAGGACAGGGGGCGCGTCCGGGGAGCTGTTTTTT. The translation is CASSLRTGGASGELFF.